This paragraph reports one T cell receptor (beta chain). Its antigen remains unidentified. This record belongs to a study of cytotoxic CD8 clonotypes in ibrutinib-treated CLL. In the study overall: In all, about 11 patients were relapsed/refractory, some 15 were treatment-naive and 17 to 18 were IGHV unmutated. Study-level results: Clonality grew at ibrutinib response; at progression, it decreased back toward baseline. Patients had baseline clonality above age-matched healthy donors, and this clonality moved with circulating CD8+ T-cell counts.

Depth targeted 1 in 200,000 to 1 in 1 million T cells, averaging 10x coverage per clonotype. Sequencing was performed with immunoSEQ multiplex PCR; in TCRdb, only in-frame clones are kept and a portion is missing. The table includes a few hundred thousand clones, about 61% detected once. The CDR3 is 13 amino acids. Trimming shortened V by 5 bases and J by 5 bases, and 12 bases separated the two germline ends. Germline CDR1 is LNHNV and CDR2 is YYDKDF (reference sequence). The sequence derives from a human donor with chronic lymphocytic leukemia. The rearrangement joins TRBV15 to TRBJ1-1; D is possibly TRBD1 (5 bases). The sample consisted of PBMCs, taken after 36 months of ibrutinib treatment. CDR3 DNA sequence: TGTGCCACCAGCTTCCAGGGACGGACTGAAGCTTTCTTT. Its protein is CATSFQGRTEAFF.